This TCR beta chain was identified in a study of blood T cells in healthy people across ages. Then a second PCR, running roughly 7 to 12 cycles, was carried out with a sample-barcoded 5' primer and a J-beta primer mix. TCRdb reanalysed the 5' RACE reads using MiXCR and keeps one entry per CDR3 protein. The sample records approximately 1,700,000 distinct CDR3 sequences, 39% being singletons. Broader study findings: Naive and antigen-experienced cells were not separated, limiting conclusive comparison.

The germline V gene encodes CDR1 MNHEY and CDR2 SMNVEV (reference sequence). CDR3 size: 14 residues. V shed 8 bases, J shed 9 bases, and the junction held 9 bases outside the gene matches. As to this clonotype: Its antigen is still unknown.

The receptor was derived from a human donor in good health. The sequenced sample was blood. The chain combines TRBV27 with TRBJ2-1; TRBD2 matches 11 bases. CDR3 DNA: TGTGCCAGCGCCTTAGCGGGGGGGCCGGGTGAGCAGTTCTTC. Translated: CASALAGGPGEQFF.